The T cell receptor beta chain described here comes from a study of T cells after yellow fever vaccination. Study as a whole: Fractions containing few cells were prepared with SMART-Seq v4 Ultra Low Input. Overall study results and limits: Subsequent to the booster, the majority of primary-vaccination clones reappeared (around 96% CD4, 88% CD8). Peaking on day 5 versus 15, the secondary response was faster but weaker.

This CDR3 is built from 15 residues. Between the trimmed V and J ends, which lost 1 base and 2 bases, there was a span of 13 bases. CDR1 DFQATT and CDR2 SNEGSKA come from the germline V gene (reference sequence). TCR cDNA, made by 5'RACE template switching, carried an added universal primer site and UMIs. MiXCR, applied by TCRdb to the 5' RACE reads, yields one record per CDR3 protein. The data show roughly 63,000 distinct CDR3 sequences, 7.4% seen once. This clonotype was recorded many times. Its antigen is undetermined. Sample: CD8+ T cells sorted from PBMCs, taken 15 days after the yellow fever booster vaccination. The chain uses TRBV20-1 and TRBJ2-3; unclear D gene. The clonotype originates from a man aged 30 to 39 who received the YFV17D yellow fever vaccine. The CDR3 DNA follows: TGCAGTGCTAGAGGGGATCGCGGTTCCACAGATACGCAGTATTTT. Amino acid sequence: CSARGDRGSTDTQYF.